This T cell receptor (beta chain) was recorded in a study of graft-versus-host responses after intestinal transplantation. The wider study: Recipients got multivisceral, liver-intestinal, or isolated intestinal transplants.

Trimming took 7 bases from V and 2 from J, leaving 16 bases between them. The CDR3 consists of 15 residues. From germline, CDR1 is MDHEN and CDR2 SYDVKM. This clone was counted a single time. Its antigen is unidentified. Here immunoSEQ multiplex PCR was the method, and the copy in TCRdb shows in-frame clones only, minus some. The sample yields about 94,000 clones, around 90% seen once. The specimen comprised unstimulated CD8+ T cells sorted from spleen or lymph node cells, sampled before intestinal transplant. This sequence was found in a human donor who received an intestinal transplant. The V call is TRBV28, the J call TRBJ2-3; weak D call: TRBD2 (5 bases). This CDR3 reads CASIDSGFSTDTQYF. The CDR3 DNA reads as TGTGCCAGCATCGACTCGGGATTTTCCACAGATACGCAGTATTTT.